This T cell receptor beta chain was identified during a study of shared clonotypes between healthy human individuals. In the study overall: Donors had three CD4 naive, three CD4 memory, two CD8 naive and one CD8 memory plate apiece.

A remark on this clone: As yet, its antigen is unknown.

The study's findings and limits: The low donor count limited represented genetic and exposure-history diversity.

Every immunoSEQ plate was one replicate of a subset's evenly spread DNA. The data were produced by immunoSEQ multiplex PCR, yet TCRdb's version contains in-frame clones alone and is incomplete. The sample includes some 2.1 million clones, just under 95% of them seen just once. Positive CCR7 selection of CD45RO-negative cells yielded the naive CD8 cells, and terminally differentiated effector memory CD45RA+ cells were excluded. Nashville, Tennessee was home to all donors, who were Caucasian adults. V lost 5 bases and J lost 5, with 13 bases in between. This CDR3 is built from 14 residues. Per germline, CDR1 MNHNY and CDR2 SVGAGI (reference sequence).

Sample: naive CD8+ T cells sorted from blood. This receptor was taken from a man aged 18 to 30 in good health. The V gene is TRBV6-6, the J gene TRBJ1-3; D possibly corresponds to TRBD1 (5 bases). The CDR3 region has the DNA TGTGCCAGCAGTCGCAGGGTTAGAAGAAACACCATATATTTT. It is translated as CASSRRVRRNTIYF.